This T cell receptor beta chain derives from a study of shared clonotypes between healthy human individuals. Profiling relied on immunoSEQ multiplex PCR, and the TCRdb table lists in-frame clones only, not all of them. This sample has around 2.1 million clones, with approximately 94% found just once. As defined, naive CD8 cells were CD45RO-negative and positively selected for CCR7, with terminally differentiated effector memory CD45RA+ cells excluded. The CDR3 is 13 residues long. Germline CDR1 reads SGHKS; CDR2 reads YYEKEE (reference sequence). Trimming took 5 bases from V and 1 from J; bases not matched to a gene: 3.

The TCR comes from a man in his late teens or twenties in good health. Some clones in this sample may be carry-over from other donors' samples. Material for sequencing was naive CD8+ T cells from PBMCs. J is TRBJ2-7 and V is TRBV5-5, with 7 bases fitting TRBD2. CDR3 in DNA: TGTGCCAGCAGAAGCGGGACTTCCTACGAGCAGTACTTC. Encoded protein: CASRSGTSYEQYF.